The clone carrying this TCR beta chain appeared many times. The data were taken from a study of T cells in Graves' hyperthyroidism and ophthalmopathy. V was cut by 1 base and J by 2 bases, with 10 bases left in between. CDR3 size: 16 residues. From germline, CDR1 is KGHDR and CDR2 SFDVKD. TCR beta CDR3 region amplification was performed from RNA transcripts. The HTBI primer set was used in a first-round RT-PCR of the TCR CDR3. TCRdb reprocessed the multiplex PCR reads via MiXCR and lists one record per CDR3 protein. This table has hundreds of thousands of distinct CDR3 sequences, about 15% appearing once.

The gene calls are TRBV24-1 and TRBJ2-2; D possibly corresponds to TRBD2 (5 bases). The sequence was collected from a woman aged 30 to 39 with Graves' hyperthyroidism. The sequenced material came from blood. CDR3 sequence: CATSDFSSGNTGELFF. CDR3 DNA sequence: TGTGCCACCAGTGATTTTTCTTCGGGAAACACCGGGGAGCTGTTTTTT.